Presented here are 5 T cell receptor beta chains from one specimen sequenced in a study of CD4 T cells in relation to SARS-CoV-2 and coronaviruses. CD4+ T cells from unexposed donors were obtained before the COVID-19 pandemic (2011-2018). Isolation of CD4+ T cells took place after about eleven days in culture. These receptors' antigens are unknown. TCRdb keeps only in-frame clones here, not all; method: immunoSEQ multiplex PCR. This table holds just under 30,000 clones, 72% found once. Sequencing was done on a sample of CD4+ T cells from PBMCs, cultured in vitro. The receptors were sampled from a human donor in good health.

J is TRBJ2-3 and V is TRBV19, with a tentative D call TRBD1 (5 bases). Looked up from germline, CDR1 is LNHDA and CDR2 is SQIVND (reference sequence). V lost 3 bases to trimming and J lost 0 bases, with 13 bases between them. The CDR3 spans 16 residues. CDR3 sequence: CASSMLTVLSTDTQYF. Here the CDR3 DNA reads TGTGCCAGTAGTATGCTGACAGTACTTAGCACAGATACGCAGTATTTT.

V and J are TRBV30 and TRBJ2-3; D uncertain. CDR1 and CDR2 from the germline V gene are GTSNPN and SVGIG (reference sequence). The CDR3 consists of 11 residues. V was shortened by 2 bases and J by 6 bases, with 6 bases between the two germline ends. The CDR3 reads CAWSPRDTQYF. The DNA for the CDR3 is TGTGCCTGGAGTCCCAGGGATACGCAGTATTTT.

This chain connects TRBV12-3 or TRBV12-4 to TRBJ1-5; D remains ambiguous. The CDR3 length is 13 residues. The V end was cut by 0 bases, the J end by 11 bases, with 11 bases between. CDR3 sequence (DNA): TGTGCCAGCAGTTTAGCCTCCTTAGGGTCCCAGCATTTT. As protein: CASSLASLGSQHF.

The chain recombines TRBV19 with TRBJ1-2; 10 bases map to TRBD1. Looked up from germline, CDR1 is LNHDA and CDR2 is SQIVND (reference sequence). This CDR3 is built from 15 residues. V was pared by 5 bases and J by 0 bases, with 3 bases of the junction left unmatched. CDR3 in DNA: TGTGCCAGTAGTTCAGGACAGGGGGCTAACTATGGCTACACCTTC. Translation: CASSSGQGANYGYTF.

This clone was detected a few times. V usage is TRBV6-4 and J usage is TRBJ2-1; 9 bases are a match to TRBD2. The V gene's germline CDR1 is MRHNA and CDR2 SNTAGT. This CDR3 contains 13 residues. The J segment lost 8 bases and the V segment lost 3 bases, leaving 2 bases of the junction unmatched. CDR3: CASSELAGYEQFF. The DNA for the CDR3 is TGTGCCAGCAGTGAACTAGCGGGCTATGAGCAGTTCTTC.